The 17 T cell receptor beta chains listed next were all sequenced from one sample in a study of T-cell reconstitution after alpha-beta-depleted transplantation in children. During its preparation, the TCRbeta library received unique molecular identifiers. TCRdb re-derived calls from the PCR reads in MiXCR, one entry per CDR3 protein. The table records hundreds of thousands of distinct CDR3 sequences, 30% to 35% of them present only once. The sequencing here drew on PBMCs from the stem cell graft donor, taken from the stem cell graft. The receptors were sampled from a human donor who donated a stem cell graft to a child with aplastic anemia.

V is TRBV20-1 and J is TRBJ2-4; D gene uncertain. Germline values: CDR1 DFQATT, CDR2 SNEGSKA (reference sequence). V lost 0 bases and J 5 bases, leaving 5 bases between the germline ends. The CDR3 spans 12 residues. This chain's CDR3 is CSARDRENIQYF. CDR3 DNA sequence: TGCAGTGCTAGAGATCGGGAAAACATTCAGTACTTC.

The chain is built from TRBV5-1 and TRBJ2-2; perhaps TRBD2 as D (6 bases). The CDR3 sequence is 15 residues long. Germline-derived CDR1 and CDR2 are SGHRS and YFSETQ. Trimming took 3 bases from V and 4 from J, leaving 13 bases between them. The CDR3 DNA follows: TGCGCCAGCAGCTCCCAGGGTAGCGGCACCGGGGAGCTGTTTTTT. Its translation is CASSSQGSGTGELFF. Variable domain in full (rest from reference TRBV5-1 and TRBJ2-2): KAGVTQTPRYLIKTRGQQVTLSCSPISGHRSVSWYQQTPGQGLQFLFEYFSETQRNKGNFPGRFSGRQFSNSRSEMNVSTLELGDSALYLCASSSQGSGTGELFFGEGSRLTVL.

The genes are TRBV10-3 and TRBJ1-1; 8 bases map to TRBD1. V lost 4 bases and J lost 3; bases outside the gene matches: 10. CDR3 length equals 16 residues. CDR1 and CDR2 (germline): ENHRY, SYGVKD. In DNA, the CDR3 is TGTGCCATCAGTGGGACAGGGACTCAGGTGGACACTGAAGCTTTCTTT. It translates to CAISGTGTQVDTEAFF.

This clonotype was seen only a few times. CDR3 DNA: TGTGCCAGCAGCTTAGACAGGATCGATGAGCAGTTCTTC. Encoded protein: CASSLDRIDEQFF. The V call is TRBV7-2, the J call TRBJ2-1; TRBD1 is a possible D gene (5 bases). Trimming cost V 1 base and J 8 bases, with 9 bases left between them. The CDR3 length is 13 residues. The germline V gene has CDR1 SGHTA and CDR2 FQGNSA.

The chain links TRBV24-1 to TRBJ2-3; possibly TRBD1 for D (6 bases). Germline V gene sequence: CDR1 KGHDR, CDR2 SFDVKD. The CDR3 runs to 15 residues. The V gene lost 1 base and the J gene lost 4 bases, with 11 bases spanning the gap. CDR3 in amino acids: CATSDFVTGSDTQYF. CDR3 coding DNA: TGTGCCACCAGTGATTTCGTTACAGGGTCAGATACGCAGTATTTT.

There are a few counts of this clonotype. J is TRBJ2-1 and V is TRBV29-1; D unresolved. The CDR3 sequence is 14 residues long. Germline V gene data show CDR1 as SQVTM and CDR2 as ANQGSEA. With 4 bases removed from V and 3 bases from J, the gap between germline ends came to 13 bases. The CDR3 nucleotides read TGCAGCGTTGTCGTGGGGTCGGGCTACAATGAGCAGTTCTTC. Protein product: CSVVVGSGYNEQFF.

The V and J genes are TRBV5-1 and TRBJ2-3; perhaps TRBD2 as D (6 bases). Trimming left V 2 bases short and J 5 bases short, with 15 bases between. The length of the CDR3 is 15 residues. Germline V gene sequence: CDR1 SGHRS, CDR2 YFSETQ. This CDR3 is CASSLGAAGRDTQYF. CDR3 in DNA: TGCGCCAGCAGCTTAGGCGCGGCGGGGAGAGATACGCAGTATTTT.

This sequence joins TRBV25-1 and TRBJ1-1, with TRBD1 as a possible D gene (5 bases). Trimming cost V 4 bases and J 2 bases, with 14 bases left between them. CDR1 MGHDK and CDR2 SYGVNS come from the germline V gene. This CDR3 has 15 residues. In DNA form, the CDR3 reads TGTGCCAGCAGTGCGTCGGTTGGGGGAAACACTGAAGCTTTCTTT. Protein: CASSASVGGNTEAFF.

This clonotype turned up a few times. As DNA, the CDR3 is TGCAGCGTTGCGGGACATTCAAAGGAGACCCAGTACTTC. It encodes CSVAGHSKETQYF. This chain links TRBV29-1 with TRBJ2-5, with a weak D call TRBD1 (6 bases). Germline values: CDR1 SQVTM, CDR2 ANQGSEA. The V end lost 4 bases, the J end lost 5 bases, and 14 bases lay between the germline ends. CDR3 length equals 13 residues.

This clonotype was seen only a few times. V and J are TRBV6-2 or TRBV6-3 and TRBJ2-2; 8 bases agree with TRBD1. J lost 4 bases, V lost 7 bases, and 11 bases had no gene match. The germline V gene has CDR1 MNHEY and CDR2 SVGEGT. The CDR3 is made up of 16 amino acids. CDR3 sequence reads: CASTQTTGVGTGELFF. CDR3 bases: TGTGCCAGCACCCAAACGACAGGGGTTGGCACCGGGGAGCTGTTTTTT.

This clonotype was recorded a few times. The rearrangement links TRBV24-1 to TRBJ2-1, with 10 bases that match TRBD2. V dropped 0 bases and J dropped 6; count of bases not matched to a gene: 7. The CDR3 loop spans 17 amino acids. Germline V CDR1 and CDR2: KGHDR, SFDVKD. The CDR3: CATSDLRASGSGNEQFF. The CDR3 DNA follows: TGTGCCACCAGTGATTTGCGGGCTAGCGGGAGTGGCAATGAGCAGTTCTTC.

The genes are TRBV5-5 and TRBJ2-3, with TRBD1 matching over 7 bases. The CDR3 totals 14 residues. From germline, CDR1 is SGHKS and CDR2 YYEKEE (reference sequence). V lost 6 bases to trimming and J lost 2 bases; unmatched junction nucleotides: 6. CDR3 bases: TGTGCCAGCAACAGACAGGGAGTCACAGATACGCAGTATTTT. Protein: CASNRQGVTDTQYF.

The chain couples TRBV28 to TRBJ2-1, with D perhaps matching TRBD1 (5 bases). In germline, CDR1 is MDHEN, CDR2 SYDVKM. Trimming took 3 bases from V and 4 from J, leaving 13 bases between them. This CDR3 has 15 residues. For the CDR3, the DNA is TGTGCCAGCAGTTTTGGGCTGACAGAGTACAATGAGCAGTTCTTC. This codes for CASSFGLTEYNEQFF.

The chain employs TRBV4-3 and TRBJ1-3; maybe TRBD1 (6 bases). Per the germline V gene, CDR1 is LGHNA and CDR2 is YSLEER. The length of the CDR3 is 16 residues. Trimming cost V 0 bases and J 3 bases, with 12 bases left between them. The CDR3 DNA reads TGCGCCAGCAGCCAAGATCTGGGGGGCCTTGGAAACACCATATATTTT. As protein: CASSQDLGGLGNTIYF.

The rearrangement uses TRBV19 and TRBJ1-5, with D possibly being TRBD1 (5 bases). The CDR3 has 17 amino acids. Germline assignment: CDR1 LNHDA and CDR2 SQIVND (reference sequence). Trimming left V 8 bases short and J 3 bases short, with 23 bases between. The CDR3 loop is CASGAQGQGFDNQPQHF. CDR3 nucleotide sequence: TGTGCCAGTGGGGCGCAGGGCCAAGGATTTGACAATCAGCCCCAGCATTTT.

CDR3 DNA sequence: TGTGCCAGTAGTACAGCCCTACTAGCGTTCGATGTGCAGTTCTTC. It yields the protein CASSTALLAFDVQFF. The chain has TRBV19 and TRBJ2-1; 7 bases match TRBD2. CDR3 length: 15 residues. Germline V gives CDR1 LNHDA, CDR2 SQIVND (reference sequence). V was pared by 4 bases and J by 12 bases, with 15 bases of the junction left unmatched.

This clonotype has ten or more counts. The chain is built from TRBV7-2 and TRBJ1-4, with D hard to call. Germline CDR1 SGHTA, CDR2 FQGNSA. This CDR3 spans 18 amino acids. V lost 4 bases and J lost 2, with 20 bases in between. The CDR3 sequence: CASSYHSVKGSTNEKLFF. The CDR3 bases are TGTGCCAGCAGCTACCATTCGGTCAAGGGTAGCACTAATGAAAAACTGTTTTTT.